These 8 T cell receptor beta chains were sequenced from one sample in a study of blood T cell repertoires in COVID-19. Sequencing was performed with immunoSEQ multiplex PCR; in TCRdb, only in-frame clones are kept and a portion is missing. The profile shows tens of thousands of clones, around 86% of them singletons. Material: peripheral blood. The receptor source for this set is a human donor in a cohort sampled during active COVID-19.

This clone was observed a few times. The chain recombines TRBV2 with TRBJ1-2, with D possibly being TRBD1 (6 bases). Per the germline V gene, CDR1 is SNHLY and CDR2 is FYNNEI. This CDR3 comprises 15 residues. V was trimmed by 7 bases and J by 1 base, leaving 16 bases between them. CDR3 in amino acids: CASTDRTVLNYGYTF. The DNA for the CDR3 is TGTGCCAGCACAGATAGGACAGTCCTTAACTATGGCTACACCTTC.

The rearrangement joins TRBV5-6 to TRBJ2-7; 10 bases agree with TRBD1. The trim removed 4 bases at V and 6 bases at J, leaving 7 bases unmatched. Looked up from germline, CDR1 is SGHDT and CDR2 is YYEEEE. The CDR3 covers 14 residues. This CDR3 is CASSDRGRSGEQYF. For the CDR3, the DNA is TGTGCCAGCAGCGACAGGGGGCGATCGGGCGAGCAGTACTTC.

CDR3 sequence (DNA): TGTGCCAGCAGCCAAAGTCTGATGGAGGAATCTAACTATGGCTACACCTTC. It translates to CASSQSLMEESNYGYTF. V is TRBV16 and J is TRBJ1-2; D is ambiguous. V lost 2 bases, J lost 0 bases, and 16 bases lay in between. Germline assignment: CDR1 KGHSY and CDR2 FQNENV. The CDR3 extends over 17 amino acids.

CDR3 in DNA: TGTGCCAGCAGCGACGAAGACGAAGGGCCCCCTAACAGGGGGCACTACGAGCAGTACTTC. It specifies CASSDEDEGPPNRGHYEQYF. The rearrangement links TRBV5-5 to TRBJ2-7, with 9 positions matching TRBD1. The germline gives CDR1 SGHKS, CDR2 YYEKEE (reference sequence). CDR3 length equals 20 residues. V shed 4 bases, J shed 3 bases, and the junction held 23 bases outside the gene matches. The full variable domain, rest sourced from reference TRBV5-5 and TRBJ2-7, is DAGVTQSPTHLIKTRGQQVTLRCSPISGHKSVSWYQQVLGQGPQFIFQYYEKEERGRGNFPDRFSARQFPNYSSELNVNALLLGDSALYLCASSDEDEGPPNRGHYEQYFGPGTRLTVT.

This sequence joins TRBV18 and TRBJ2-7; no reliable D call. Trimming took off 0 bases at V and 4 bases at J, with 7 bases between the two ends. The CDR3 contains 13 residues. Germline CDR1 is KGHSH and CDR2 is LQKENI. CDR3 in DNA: TGTGCCAGCTCACCACCCGTCGGTTACGAGCAGTACTTC. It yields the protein CASSPPVGYEQYF.

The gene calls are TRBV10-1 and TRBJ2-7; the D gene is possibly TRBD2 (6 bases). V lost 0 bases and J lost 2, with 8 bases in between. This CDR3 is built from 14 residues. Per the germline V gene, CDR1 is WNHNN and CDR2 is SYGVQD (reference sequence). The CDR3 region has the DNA TGCGCCAGCAGTGAGTCGCGCGGGGCCTACGAGCAGTACTTC. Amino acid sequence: CASSESRGAYEQYF.

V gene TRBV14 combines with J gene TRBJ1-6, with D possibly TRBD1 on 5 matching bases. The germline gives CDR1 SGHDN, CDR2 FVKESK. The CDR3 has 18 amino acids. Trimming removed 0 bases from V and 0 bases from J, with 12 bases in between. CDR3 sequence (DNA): TGTGCCAGCAGCCAAGAGGGGAGGGGAAGCTCCTATAATTCACCCCTCCACTTT. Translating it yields CASSQEGRGSSYNSPLHF.

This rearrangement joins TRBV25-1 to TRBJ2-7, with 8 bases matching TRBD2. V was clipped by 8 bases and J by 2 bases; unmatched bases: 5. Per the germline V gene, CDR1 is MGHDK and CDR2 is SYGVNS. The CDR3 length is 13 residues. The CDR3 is CASSYSGTYEQYF. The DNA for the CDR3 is TGTGCCAGCTCTTATAGCGGGACCTACGAGCAGTACTTC.